Listed below are T cell receptor beta chains from one sample, sequenced in a study of T cells in Graves' hyperthyroidism and ophthalmopathy. TCRdb processed the multiplex PCR reads anew with MiXCR; each CDR3 protein has one entry. The sample lists a few hundred thousand distinct CDR3 sequences, roughly an eighth occurring once. The sequenced sample consisted of blood. The receptors derive from a woman aged 35 to 49 with Graves' ophthalmopathy. CDR3s leave out the opening cysteine and the closing phenylalanine or tryptophan. Fields, in order: V gene, CDR3 protein.

>TRBV3-1
ASSQDWGSTDTQY
>TRBV7-9
ASSGELRTANEQF
>TRBV7-9
ASRPSEQLEQF
>TRBV10-3
AINGASGTDTQY
>TRBV28
ASSFPRGQVYEQY
>TRBV20-1
SVVGDNQPQH
>TRBV19
ASSSWGVTSGNNEQF
>TRBV7-2
ASSLRGLAGGRSYEQY
>TRBV12-3/TRBV12-4
ASSWDLAGRQF
>TRBV5-1
ASSLGGLDVTQY
>TRBV12-3/TRBV12-4
ASSFSPTTSGNTIY
>TRBV20-1
SANSVPGYGYT
>TRBV5-1
ASSFWTAYNSPLH
>TRBV30
ACRLAGGNEQY
>TRBV7-2
ASSFVFRDTQY
>TRBV28
ASRTGGTYEQY
>TRBV27
ASRLFGTGTGVSYF
>TRBV5-8
ASSLEVSRRAFYTDTQY
>TRBV27
TSSRNRASGNTIY
>TRBV7-2
ASSGRGYTEAF
>TRBV29-1
SASEMGSYGYT
>TRBV20-1
SASTEAYNEQF
>TRBV12-3/TRBV12-4
ASSWTDFSTDTQY
>TRBV28
ASSRPTTVRETQY
>TRBV27
ASSLGTGSTQPQH
>TRBV11-2
ASKSYRGSSTDTQY
>TRBV18
ASSERKDGNQF
>TRBV18
ASSPGTISGANVLT